Each of the 6 T cell receptor beta chains below was sequenced from the same sample in a study of blood T cell repertoires in COVID-19. Produced via immunoSEQ multiplex PCR; TCRdb's table is partial and in-frame only. The table has 180,000 or so clones, 85% to 90% seen once; the top ten hold under 2%. Source material: peripheral blood. The origin of the receptors is a man aged 18-30 years with active or convalescent COVID-19.

The chain recombines TRBV24-1 with TRBJ2-7; 7 positions agree with TRBD2. After removal of 7 bases from V and 2 bases from J, the junction contained 7 bases not matched to a gene. The CDR3 is 14 residues long. In germline, CDR1 is KGHDR, CDR2 SFDVKD. The CDR3 is CATSQAGGTYEQYF. The CDR3 DNA reads as TGTGCCACCAGCCAGGCCGGGGGGACCTACGAGCAGTACTTC.

This chain uses TRBV5-4 with TRBJ2-5; D possibly corresponds to TRBD2 (6 bases). Trimming left V 4 bases short and J 5 bases short, with 12 bases between. The germline V gene has CDR1 SGHNT and CDR2 YYREEE (reference sequence). The CDR3 covers 13 residues. The CDR3 bases are TGTGCCAGCAGCCCGGTCGCGGGGGAGACCCAGTACTTC. Its translation is CASSPVAGETQYF.

V and J are TRBV7-2 and TRBJ1-2; 10 nucleotides align to TRBD1. The CDR3 spans 15 residues. The V gene's germline CDR1 is SGHTA and CDR2 FQGNSA. The junction had 6 bases not matched to a gene; V was cut back by 4 bases and J by 4 bases. CDR3 in amino acids: CASSSPDRGGYGYTF. The CDR3 DNA follows: TGTGCCAGCAGCTCACCGGACAGGGGGGGCTATGGCTACACCTTC.

The V call is TRBV7-9, the J call TRBJ1-1, with D possibly TRBD1 on 6 matching bases. With 1 base removed from V and 3 bases from J, the gap between germline ends came to 12 bases. CDR3 length: 15 amino acids. The germline CDR1 and CDR2 sequences are SEHNR and FQNEAQ (reference sequence). CDR3 sequence reads: CASSLGSGVDTEAFF. As DNA, the CDR3 is TGTGCCAGCAGCTTAGGATCAGGGGTGGACACTGAAGCTTTCTTT.

The V and J genes are TRBV15 and TRBJ2-5; TRBD2 matches at 13 bases. Germline CDR1 reads LNHNV; CDR2 reads YYDKDF (reference sequence). This CDR3 is built from 16 residues. The junction had 1 base not matched to a gene; V was cut back by 2 bases and J by 1 base. Here the CDR3 DNA reads TGTGCCACCAGCAGAAGACTAGCGGGGGGCCAAGAGACCCAGTACTTC. Translation: CATSRRLAGGQETQYF. The whole variable domain, remainder taken from reference TRBV15 and TRBJ2-5, is DAMVIQNPRYQVTQFGKPVTLSCSQTLNHNVMYWYQQKSSQAPKLLFHYYDKDFNNEADTPDNFQSRRPNTSFCFLDIRSPGLGDTAMYLCATSRRLAGGQETQYFGPGTRLLVL.

The V and J genes are TRBV4-3 and TRBJ1-5; 7 bases align to TRBD1. V dropped 0 bases and J dropped 7; count of bases not matched to a gene: 6. Germline V CDR1 and CDR2: LGHNA, YSLEER. The CDR3 loop spans 15 amino acids. CDR3 nucleotides: TGCGCCAGCAGCCAAGATATTCAGGGGGAGCAGCCCCAGCATTTT. Residues: CASSQDIQGEQPQHF.